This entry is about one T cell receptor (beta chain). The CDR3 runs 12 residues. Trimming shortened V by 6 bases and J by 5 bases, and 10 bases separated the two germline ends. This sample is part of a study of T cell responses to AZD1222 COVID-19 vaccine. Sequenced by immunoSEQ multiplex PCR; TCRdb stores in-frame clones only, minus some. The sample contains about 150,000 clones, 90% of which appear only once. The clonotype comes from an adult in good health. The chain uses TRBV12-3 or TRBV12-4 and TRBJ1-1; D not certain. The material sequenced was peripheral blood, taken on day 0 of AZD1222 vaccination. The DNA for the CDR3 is TGTGCCAGCAGCCGAGCAAGAACTGAAGCTTTCTTT. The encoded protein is CASSRARTEAFF.